The present T cell receptor (beta chain) was sequenced within a study of blood T cell repertoires in COVID-19. The overall study: From T cells, B-cell-depleted T cells, or PBMCs came the material, which was cDNA or gDNA.

This clone appeared many times. Authors' data handling: Estimates of nucleated cell counts were drawn from the amplification of reference gene primers. Using immunoSEQ multiplex PCR, the repertoire was profiled, and TCRdb retains in-frame clones only, with some absent. The V and J calls and the clone size are those of that table, but D and trimming were determined from the DNA. The table shows about 60,000 clones, with 72% occurring only once. Sequencing input: peripheral blood. This TCR was recovered from a woman in her sixties or seventies with COVID-19, enrolled during active disease.

The CDR3: CASSSGTGGINQPQHF. The CDR3 nucleotides read TGTGCCAGCAGTTCCGGGACAGGGGGAATCAATCAGCCCCAGCATTTT. The chain links TRBV27 to TRBJ1-5, with TRBD1 matching over 11 bases. Unmatched junction bases numbered 5, after V lost 4 bases and J lost 3 bases. There are 16 residues in the CDR3. Germline CDR1 and CDR2: MNHEY and SMNVEV (reference sequence).